Below are 12 T cell receptor beta chains sequenced from a single sample in a study of Graves' ophthalmopathy and Graves' hyperthyroidism. TCR beta CDR3 regions were amplified from RNA transcripts. Second-round multiplex PCR came after first-round RT-PCR with HTBI primers. TCRdb reprocessed the multiplex PCR reads via MiXCR and lists one record per CDR3 protein. The profile shows under 800,000 distinct CDR3 sequences, about a fifth of them singletons. The sequencing sample was made of peripheral blood. These receptors all come from a woman between 18 and 30 years old with stable Graves' hyperthyroidism. Some clones in this sample may be carry-over from other donors' samples.

This clonotype was detected many times. The chain uses TRBV9 and TRBJ2-5; TRBD2 matches at 11 bases. Germline V gene sequence: CDR1 SGDLS, CDR2 YYNGEE. V shed 3 bases and J 3 bases; nucleotides not matched to a gene: 13. The length of the CDR3 is 18 residues. The CDR3 spells CASSAEIAGGPREETQYF. The CDR3 DNA sequence: TGTGCCAGCAGCGCCGAAATAGCGGGGGGGCCACGAGAAGAGACCCAGTACTTC.

This clonotype was found a few times. CDR3 sequence: CASSLGPDTATYEQYF. In DNA form, the CDR3 reads TGCGCCAGCAGCTTGGGTCCGGATACTGCAACCTACGAGCAGTACTTC. This sequence joins TRBV5-1 and TRBJ2-7; no definite D call. This CDR3 region has 16 residues. Germline V gives CDR1 SGHRS, CDR2 YFSETQ. The ends were cut back, 0 bases at V and 2 bases at J, with 15 bases in the middle.

The sample holds many counts of this clonotype. V and J are TRBV25-1 and TRBJ1-1, with D maybe TRBD1 (5 bases). The CDR3 has 14 amino acids. Germline V gives CDR1 MGHDK, CDR2 SYGVNS. V lost 1 base and J lost 1, with 7 bases in between. The CDR3 sequence: CASSESTENTEAFF. For the CDR3, the DNA is TGTGCCAGCAGTGAATCGACAGAGAACACTGAAGCTTTCTTT.

This clonotype was detected many times. This rearrangement joins TRBV25-1 to TRBJ2-7; D call uncertain. The V gene's germline CDR1 is MGHDK and CDR2 SYGVNS. V lost 4 bases, J lost 3 bases, and 13 bases lay in between. CDR3 length: 14 residues. Here the CDR3 DNA reads TGTGCCAGCAGTGCTAGGGTCTTGGGCTACGAGCAGTACTTC. Its translation: CASSARVLGYEQYF.

The V and J genes are TRBV27 and TRBJ2-5; either TRBD1 or TRBD2 may supply D (5 bases each). V was trimmed by 8 bases and J by 7 bases, leaving 20 bases between them. Germline V gene sequence: CDR1 MNHEY, CDR2 SMNVEV (reference sequence). The CDR3 contains 14 residues. As DNA, the CDR3 is TGTGCCAGCCAACTCGGGACGGCCTCTGGGACCCAGTACTTC. Residues: CASQLGTASGTQYF.

This chain joins TRBV6-1 and TRBJ1-2; TRBD1 matches 7 bases. Germline lookup yields CDR1 MNHNS and CDR2 SASEGT. V shed 6 bases and J 5 bases; nucleotides not matched to a gene: 9. CDR3 length equals 14 residues. The CDR3 nucleotides are TGTGCCAGCAGCTTGACAGGGCCCGGATATGGCTACACCTTC. This gives the protein CASSLTGPGYGYTF.

The chain employs TRBV6-5 and TRBJ2-5; the D gene is possibly TRBD2 (5 bases). V was shortened by 0 bases and J by 4 bases, with 9 bases between the two germline ends. The CDR3 is made up of 14 amino acids. Germline V gene data show CDR1 as MNHEY and CDR2 as SVGAGI. The CDR3 region is CASSYSSSSETQYF. CDR3 sequence (DNA): TGTGCCAGCAGTTACTCGTCTAGCTCAGAGACCCAGTACTTC.

Many counts were recorded for this clonotype. The chain uses TRBV7-3 and TRBJ1-1; D is perhaps TRBD1 (5 bases). The CDR3 is 14 residues long. The germline V gene encodes CDR1 SGHTA and CDR2 FQGTGA. The V end was cut by 6 bases, the J end by 4 bases, with 15 bases between. This CDR3 reads CASSRGALGTEAFF. DNA for the CDR3: TGTGCCAGCAGTCGAGGGGCGTTGGGCACTGAAGCTTTCTTT.

This clonotype was detected only a few times. J is TRBJ2-7 and V is TRBV20-1, with 7 bases aligning to TRBD1. The CDR3 has 13 amino acids. CDR1 is DFQATT and CDR2 is SNEGSKA in the germline V gene (reference sequence). After removal of 4 bases from V and 3 bases from J, the junction contained 6 bases not matched to a gene. CDR3 loop: CSATWTGSYEQYF. In DNA form, the CDR3 reads TGCAGTGCTACTTGGACAGGCAGCTACGAGCAGTACTTC.

The gene calls are TRBV4-2 and TRBJ2-7; 14 bases line up with TRBD2. CDR3 length: 17 residues. The germline gives CDR1 LGHNA, CDR2 YNFKEQ. V trimming: 4 bases; J trimming: 2 bases; junction bases outside the gene matches: 7. The CDR3 DNA reads TGTGCCAGCAGCCTGACTAGCGGGAGGGAATTGCCCTACGAGCAGTACTTC. Protein product: CASSLTSGRELPYEQYF.

On this clonotype itself: It may be a read error: a sequence one base away is much more abundant. The chain combines TRBV6-5 with TRBJ1-1; D is unclear. This CDR3 is built from 15 residues. The germline V gene has CDR1 MNHEY and CDR2 SVGAGI. The CDR3 sequence is CASSSREGGNSEAFF. CDR3 sequence (DNA): TGTGCCAGCAGTTCCCGAGAGGGTGGGAACTCTGAAGCTTTCTTT.

This clonotype was counted at least ten times. The chain carries TRBV12-3 or TRBV12-4 and TRBJ1-2; the match to TRBD1 covers 9 bases. The V gene end was trimmed by 5 bases and the J gene end by 8 bases; junction bases not matched to a gene: 15. The CDR3 sequence is 16 residues long. The CDR3 DNA reads as TGTGCCAGCAGTGGGACAGGGCCTTCCCGCTCAGGAGGCTACACCTTC. It is translated as CASSGTGPSRSGGYTF.